This TCR beta chain was obtained from a study of CD8 T cells in Susac syndrome. Random-hexamer reverse transcription was applied to about 0.5 to 1 ug RNA. TCRdb ran MiXCR on the immunoSEQ multiplex PCR reads and lists one entry per CDR3 protein. This table holds 350,000 to 550,000 distinct CDR3 sequences, more than 80% found once. Trimming took 7 bases from V and 4 from J, leaving 16 bases between them. Germline CDR1 and CDR2: MNHEY and SMNVEV (reference sequence). The CDR3 has 14 amino acids. The J gene is TRBJ1-1, the V gene TRBV27, with D perhaps matching TRBD1 (5 bases). The sequencing sample was made of CD8+ T cells from PBMCs. The clonotype originates from a human donor with multiple sclerosis. The CDR3 protein is CASTRVGTFTEAFF. The CDR3 DNA sequence: TGTGCCAGCACCCGGGTTGGGACGTTCACTGAAGCTTTCTTT.